This T cell receptor (beta chain) comes out of a study of T cell changes during pregnancy in multiple sclerosis. Germline V gene lookup returns CDR1 LGHNT and CDR2 FRNRAP. V shed 1 base and J shed 8 bases, with 8 bases lying between them. The length of the CDR3 is 12 residues. The assay was immunoSEQ multiplex PCR, and TCRdb's table has in-frame clones only and misses some. This sample has 50,000 or so clones; around 90% occur once, and the top ten carry over 1%. The chain links TRBV12-5 to TRBJ1-1; unclear D gene. This clonotype was sampled from a female donor in good health, enrolled as a control in a pregnancy study. Source: peripheral blood, taken after pregnancy. The CDR3 DNA reads TGTGCTAGTGGTTTGGGTCTACAGGAAGCTTTCTTT. It is translated as CASGLGLQEAFF.